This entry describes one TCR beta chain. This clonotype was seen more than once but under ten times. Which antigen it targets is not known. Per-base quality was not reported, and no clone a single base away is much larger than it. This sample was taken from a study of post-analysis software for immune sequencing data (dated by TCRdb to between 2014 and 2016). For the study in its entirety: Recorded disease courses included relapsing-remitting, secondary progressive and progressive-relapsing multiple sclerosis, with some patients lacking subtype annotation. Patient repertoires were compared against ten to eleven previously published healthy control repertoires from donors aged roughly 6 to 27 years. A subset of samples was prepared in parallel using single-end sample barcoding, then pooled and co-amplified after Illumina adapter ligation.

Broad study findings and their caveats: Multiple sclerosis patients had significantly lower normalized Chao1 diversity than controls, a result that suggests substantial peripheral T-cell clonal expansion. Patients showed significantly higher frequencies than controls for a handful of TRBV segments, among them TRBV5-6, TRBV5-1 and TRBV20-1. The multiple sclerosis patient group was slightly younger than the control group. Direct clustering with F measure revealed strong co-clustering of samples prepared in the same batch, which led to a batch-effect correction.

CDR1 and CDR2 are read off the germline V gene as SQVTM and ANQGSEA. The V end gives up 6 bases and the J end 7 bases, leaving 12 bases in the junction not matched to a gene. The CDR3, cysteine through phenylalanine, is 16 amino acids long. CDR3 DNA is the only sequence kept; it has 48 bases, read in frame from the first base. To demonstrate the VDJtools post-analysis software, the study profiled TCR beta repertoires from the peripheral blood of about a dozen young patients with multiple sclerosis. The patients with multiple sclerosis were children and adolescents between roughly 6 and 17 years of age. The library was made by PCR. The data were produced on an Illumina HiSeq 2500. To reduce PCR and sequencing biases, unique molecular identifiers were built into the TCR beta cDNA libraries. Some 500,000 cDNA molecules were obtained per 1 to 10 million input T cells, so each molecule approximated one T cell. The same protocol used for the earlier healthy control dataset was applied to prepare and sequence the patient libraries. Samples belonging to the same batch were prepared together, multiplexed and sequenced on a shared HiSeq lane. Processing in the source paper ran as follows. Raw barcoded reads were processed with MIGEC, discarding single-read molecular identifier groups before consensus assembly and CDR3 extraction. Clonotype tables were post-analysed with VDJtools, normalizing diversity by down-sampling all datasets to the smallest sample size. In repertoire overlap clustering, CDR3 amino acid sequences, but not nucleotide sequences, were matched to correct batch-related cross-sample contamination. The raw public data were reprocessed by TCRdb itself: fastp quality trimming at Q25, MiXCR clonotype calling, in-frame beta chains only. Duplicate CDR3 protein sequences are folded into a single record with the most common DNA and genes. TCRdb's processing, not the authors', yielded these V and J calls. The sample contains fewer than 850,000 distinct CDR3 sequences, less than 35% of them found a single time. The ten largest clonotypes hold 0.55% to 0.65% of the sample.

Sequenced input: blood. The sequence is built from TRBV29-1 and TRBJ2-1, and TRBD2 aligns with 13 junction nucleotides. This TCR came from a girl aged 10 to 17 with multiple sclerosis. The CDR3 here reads CSVIARLAGGPNEQFF. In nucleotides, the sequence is TGCAGCGTAATAGCCAGACTAGCGGGAGGCCCGAATGAGCAGTTCTTC.